This entry lists 18 T cell receptor beta chains sequenced from one sample in a study of regulatory T cells in long-lasting Graves disease. Time point meaning: newly diagnosed GD, antithyroid drugs for less than 3 months. Construction of the TCR library relied on RNA isolated from PBMCs. Relying on iRepertoire HTBI primers and Arm-PCR of CDR3 regions, the team built TCR beta libraries. TCRdb called the multiplex PCR reads again in MiXCR, with one record for every CDR3 protein. Among 350,000 to 450,000 distinct CDR3 sequences listed, more than 12% were seen once. The same specimen was also included in a second study, on T cells in Graves' hyperthyroidism and ophthalmopathy.

This material consisted of peripheral blood mononuclear cells (PBMCs), taken at new diagnosis, from a patient treated with antithyroid drugs. The origin of the receptors is a woman aged 25-40 years with Graves disease.

The genes are TRBV4-1 and TRBJ2-5; 10 bases are a match to TRBD2. Looked up from germline, CDR1 is MGHRA and CDR2 is YSYEKL. Trimming took 0 bases from V and 5 from J; bases not matched to a gene: 3. The CDR3 consists of 15 residues. The CDR3 protein is CASSQDPAGGETQYF. The CDR3 coding sequence is TGCGCCAGCAGCCAAGACCCAGCGGGAGGGGAGACCCAGTACTTC.

The DNA for the CDR3 is TGCAGTGCTAGAGTAGGGCAGGGGTGGTTGAACACTGAAGCTTTCTTT. Protein: CSARVGQGWLNTEAFF. The chain links TRBV20-1 to TRBJ1-1; possibly TRBD1 for D (6 bases). The CDR3 is 16 amino acids. V gave up 1 base and J gave up 0 bases, with 15 bases separating them. Germline CDR1 DFQATT, CDR2 SNEGSKA (reference sequence).

The CDR3 spells CASFETYNYGYTF. The CDR3 DNA follows: TGTGCCAGCTTCGAAACATACAACTATGGCTACACCTTC. The gene calls are TRBV6-2 or TRBV6-3 and TRBJ1-2, with D unresolved. Trimming took off 8 bases at V and 2 bases at J, with 12 bases between the two ends. Germline CDR1 and CDR2: MNHEY and SVGEGT. The CDR3 is made up of 13 amino acids.

This clonotype was counted a few times. This chain joins TRBV27 and TRBJ2-7, with 12 positions matching TRBD2. Germline V lookup: CDR1 MNHEY, CDR2 SMNVEV (reference sequence). Losses at the gene ends were 5 bases for V and 5 bases for J; bases not matched to a gene: 10. The CDR3 totals 16 residues. The CDR3 is CASSTKSLAGGNEQYF. CDR3 nucleotide sequence: TGTGCCAGCAGTACCAAATCACTAGCGGGAGGTAACGAGCAGTACTTC.

This clonotype has at least ten counts. The V gene is TRBV9, the J gene TRBJ1-1; 7 nucleotides match TRBD1. V lost 1 base, J lost 1 base, and 4 bases stayed unmatched. The CDR3 covers 15 residues. Germline V lookup: CDR1 SGDLS, CDR2 YYNGEE. The CDR3 loop reads CASSVSRGPNTEAFF. The CDR3, as DNA: TGTGCCAGCAGCGTATCTAGGGGGCCGAACACTGAAGCTTTCTTT.

The gene calls are TRBV6-5 and TRBJ2-3, with 13 bases identical to TRBD2. V gave up 2 bases and J gave up 0 bases; unmatched junction bases: 2. The CDR3 has 17 amino acids. Germline loops: CDR1 MNHEY, CDR2 SVGAGI. DNA of the CDR3: TGTGCCAGCAGTTACCCACTAGCGGGGGGGAGCACAGATACGCAGTATTTT. This encodes CASSYPLAGGSTDTQYF.

This clonotype was counted between two and nine times. This rearrangement joins TRBV18 to TRBJ1-6; a possible D gene is TRBD1 (5 bases). The germline V gene has CDR1 KGHSH and CDR2 LQKENI. V lost 0 bases, J lost 5 bases, and 11 bases lay in between. The CDR3 contains 16 residues. The CDR3 loop is CASSPPGVRDNSPLHF. CDR3 bases: TGTGCCAGCTCACCACCCGGGGTCAGGGATAATTCACCCCTCCACTTT.

This clonotype was seen at least ten times. V usage is TRBV12-5 and J usage is TRBJ2-5, with TRBD2 matching 8 bases. The CDR3 has 17 amino acids. V trimming: 5 bases; J trimming: 5 bases; junction bases outside the gene matches: 16. Germline lookup yields CDR1 LGHNT and CDR2 FRNRAP. The CDR3 sequence: CASGPGGSGREAETQYF. CDR3 DNA sequence: TGTGCTAGTGGTCCCGGGGGGAGCGGGAGAGAGGCGGAGACCCAGTACTTC.

The chain joins TRBV15 to TRBJ1-5; 7 nucleotides line up with TRBD1. Germline assignment: CDR1 LNHNV and CDR2 YYDKDF (reference sequence). This CDR3 has 16 residues. J lost 1 base, V lost 1 base, and 4 bases had no gene match. The CDR3 DNA reads as TGTGCCACCAGCAGAGCGACAGGGATAAGCAATCAGCCCCAGCATTTT. Encoded protein: CATSRATGISNQPQHF.

V gene TRBV6-5 combines with J gene TRBJ1-2, with D possibly TRBD1 on 5 matching bases. Germline CDR1 is MNHEY and CDR2 is SVGAGI. The CDR3 runs to 17 residues. V was pared by 2 bases and J by 6 bases, with 22 bases between. The CDR3 loop reads CASSYAEPGGTNHGYTF. The CDR3 bases are TGTGCCAGCAGTTACGCGGAACCTGGGGGTACTAATCATGGCTACACCTTC.

The table lists this clonotype with a count of one. The chain is built from TRBV6-2 or TRBV6-3 and TRBJ2-5, with D perhaps TRBD2 (7 bases). Trimming took 7 bases from V and 2 from J, leaving 17 bases between them. The CDR3 has 15 amino acids. Germline V lookup: CDR1 MNHEY, CDR2 SVGEGT. The CDR3 DNA reads TGTGCCAGCACGAGGGGGGCTAGCGGTCAAGAGACCCAGTACTTC. Translated, it gives CASTRGASGQETQYF.

This clonotype was observed at least ten times. This rearrangement joins TRBV28 to TRBJ2-3; 11 nucleotides align to TRBD2. Germline V gene sequence: CDR1 MDHEN, CDR2 SYDVKM. The J segment lost 2 bases and the V segment lost 6 bases, leaving 7 bases of the junction unmatched. The CDR3 loop spans 16 amino acids. CDR3 DNA: TGTGCCAGCAGCCTTAGCGGGAGGGGACCCACAGATACGCAGTATTTT. It specifies CASSLSGRGPTDTQYF.

The sample holds many counts of this clonotype. This chain connects TRBV2 to TRBJ2-3; 8 nucleotides match TRBD2. The germline V gene has CDR1 SNHLY and CDR2 FYNNEI. The CDR3 is made up of 21 amino acids. V lost 5 bases and J lost 0; bases outside the gene matches: 22. Written as DNA, the CDR3 is TGTGCCAGCAGTAAAACAACCCATGGGCTACTAGCGGTATCTAGCACAGATACGCAGTATTTT. Encoded protein: CASSKTTHGLLAVSSTDTQYF.

This clonotype occurred a few times. The gene calls are TRBV6-4 and TRBJ2-6; TRBD2 aligns across 8 bases. The germline gives CDR1 MRHNA, CDR2 SNTAGT. The CDR3 contains 17 residues. J gave up 4 bases and V 2 bases, and 7 bases lay outside the gene matches. DNA of the CDR3: TGTGCCAGCAGTGACACTGCGGGAGGAACCGGGGCCAACGTCCTGACTTTC. This translates into CASSDTAGGTGANVLTF.

The genes are TRBV12-3 or TRBV12-4 and TRBJ1-1; D call uncertain. Trimming removed 6 bases from V and 1 base from J, with 15 bases in between. The CDR3 length is 15 residues. CDR3 region: CASSPAGQKNTEAFF. Written as DNA, the CDR3 is TGTGCCAGCAGCCCGGCCGGGCAGAAGAACACTGAAGCTTTCTTT.

This clonotype was counted many times. V is TRBV18 and J is TRBJ2-7; the D call may be TRBD1 or TRBD2 (6 bases each). This CDR3 has 14 residues. With 4 bases removed from V and 2 bases from J, the gap between germline ends came to 12 bases. The germline V gene encodes CDR1 KGHSH and CDR2 LQKENI. Here the CDR3 DNA reads TGTGCCAGCTCACGGTTGGAGGGGGCCTACGAGCAGTACTTC. Translation: CASSRLEGAYEQYF.

This clonotype was seen repeatedly, ten times or more. J is TRBJ1-1 and V is TRBV3-1, with a tentative D call TRBD1 (6 bases). The V end was cut by 2 bases, the J end by 9 bases, with 16 bases between. This CDR3 region has 14 residues. Germline CDR1 reads LGHDT; CDR2 reads YNNKEL (reference sequence). The CDR3 here is CASSQSDRSLKAFF. CDR3 nucleotides: TGTGCCAGCAGCCAAAGCGACAGGTCGCTTAAAGCTTTCTTT.

The chain recombines TRBV13 with TRBJ1-2, with D possibly TRBD1 on 6 matching bases. The CDR3 extends over 14 amino acids. Trimming stripped 5 bases from V and 6 bases from J, with 16 bases between. Per the germline V gene, CDR1 is PRHDT and CDR2 is FYEKMQ (reference sequence). CDR3 DNA sequence: TGTGCCAGCAGCCCCAGGGGCTTCCAAGATGGCTACACCTTC. The encoded protein is CASSPRGFQDGYTF.